Each of the 10 T cell receptor beta chains below was sequenced from the same sample in a study of cytomegalovirus exposure and HLA in healthy donors. PCR was performed using 60 Vbeta and 13 Jbeta primers. The protocol was immunoSEQ multiplex PCR, while the TCRdb copy is restricted to in-frame clones and leaves out a portion. This repertoire includes about 200,000 clones. Source material: PBMCs. The receptors shown here come from a boy aged 5-17 years in good health and CMV-seronegative.

The rearrangement joins TRBV27 to TRBJ1-2; no clear D. Deletions cut 3 bases from V and 0 bases from J, with 11 bases between. This CDR3 has 15 residues. The V gene's germline CDR1 is MNHEY and CDR2 SMNVEV (reference sequence). CDR3 loop: CASSFLYTTNYGYTF. CDR3 in DNA: TGTGCCAGCAGTTTCCTGTACACTACTAACTATGGCTACACCTTC.

This chain uses TRBV6-5 with TRBJ2-4; TRBD1 aligns across 8 bases. The V gene end was trimmed by 6 bases and the J gene end by 0 bases; junction bases not matched to a gene: 4. Germline V gene lookup returns CDR1 MNHEY and CDR2 SVGAGI. The length of the CDR3 is 15 residues. CDR3 in amino acids: CASRRTGKAKNIQYF. The DNA for the CDR3 is TGTGCCAGCAGACGGACAGGGAAAGCCAAAAACATTCAGTACTTC.

The chain employs TRBV30 and TRBJ2-6; TRBD2 is a possible D gene (7 bases). V lost 5 bases, J lost 0 bases, and 14 bases lay in between. This CDR3 contains 16 residues. Germline-derived CDR1 and CDR2 are GTSNPN and SVGIG (reference sequence). CDR3 in amino acids: CAWLGGGISGANVLTF. The CDR3 region has the DNA TGTGCCTGGCTAGGGGGGGGGATCTCTGGGGCCAACGTCCTGACTTTC.

In regard to this clone: The junction departs from the called germline gene at one end, perhaps through a read error. Different DNA sequences within this sample yield the same CDR3. The rearrangement uses TRBV10-3 and TRBJ1-6; maybe TRBD1 (6 bases). The germline V gene encodes CDR1 ENHRY and CDR2 SYGVKD. The CDR3 runs to 16 residues. The DNA for the CDR3 is TGTGCCATCAGGGACAGCCCGAGCTCCTATAATTCCCCCCTCCACTTT. It encodes CAIRDSPSSYNSPLHF.

The gene calls are TRBV14 and TRBJ1-1; D is ambiguous. CDR3 length: 17 amino acids. Deletions cut 3 bases from V and 3 bases from J, with 20 bases between. Germline V gives CDR1 SGHDN, CDR2 FVKESK. Written as DNA, the CDR3 is TGTGCCAGCAGCCAGCGTCGGGCCTCGAAGGGAGACACTGAAGCTTTCTTT. Residues: CASSQRRASKGDTEAFF.

J is TRBJ2-3 and V is TRBV9; 13 bases map to TRBD2. This CDR3 has 15 amino acids. Per germline, CDR1 SGDLS and CDR2 YYNGEE. Trimming took 4 bases from V and 7 from J; bases not matched to a gene: 6. The CDR3 is CASSPLAGGLNTQYF. CDR3 DNA: TGTGCCAGCAGCCCACTAGCGGGGGGGCTAAATACGCAGTATTTT.

This rearrangement joins TRBV2 to TRBJ1-5; 11 bases align to TRBD1. Germline V lookup: CDR1 SNHLY, CDR2 FYNNEI. V was clipped by 6 bases and J by 9 bases; unmatched bases: 10. The CDR3 spans 15 residues. CDR3: CASSADGQGAGPQHF. The CDR3 DNA reads TGTGCCAGCAGCGCCGACGGACAGGGGGCAGGGCCCCAGCATTTT.

The chain combines TRBV7-9 with TRBJ2-7; 11 bases map to TRBD2. V was clipped by 2 bases and J by 7 bases; unmatched bases: 10. This CDR3 region has 16 residues. Germline V CDR1 and CDR2: SEHNR, FQNEAQ (reference sequence). The CDR3 nucleotides are TGTGCCAGCAGCTTATTAGTAGCGGGGGGGCCGCGGGAGCAGTACTTC. It yields the protein CASSLLVAGGPREQYF.

The chain joins TRBV4-2 to TRBJ1-6, with no clear D. V dropped 1 base and J dropped 7 bases, with 5 bases sitting between them. Germline V CDR1 and CDR2: LGHNA, YNFKEQ. The CDR3 totals 13 residues. The CDR3 DNA is TGTGCCAGCAGCCAAGTTCAGAATTCACCCCTCCACTTT. Its protein product is CASSQVQNSPLHF.

The chain uses TRBV19 and TRBJ1-2; weak D call: TRBD1 (6 bases). CDR3 length equals 13 residues. CDR1 LNHDA and CDR2 SQIVND come from the germline V gene (reference sequence). Between the trimmed V and J ends, which lost 6 bases and 5 bases, there was a span of 13 bases. The CDR3 DNA reads as TGTGCCAGTAGCGGGGGGCAGAGTTATGGCTACACCTTC. This gives the protein CASSGGQSYGYTF.